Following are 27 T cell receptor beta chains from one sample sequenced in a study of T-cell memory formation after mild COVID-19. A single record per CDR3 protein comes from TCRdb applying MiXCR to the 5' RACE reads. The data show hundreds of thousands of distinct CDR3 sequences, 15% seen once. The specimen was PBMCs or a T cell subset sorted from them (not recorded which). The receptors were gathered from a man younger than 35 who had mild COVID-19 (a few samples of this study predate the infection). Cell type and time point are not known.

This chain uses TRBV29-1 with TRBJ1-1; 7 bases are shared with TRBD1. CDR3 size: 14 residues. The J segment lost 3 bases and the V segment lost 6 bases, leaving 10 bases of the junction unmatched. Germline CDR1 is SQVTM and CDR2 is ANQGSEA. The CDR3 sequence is CSVEQGTVDTEAFF. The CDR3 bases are TGCAGCGTAGAACAGGGGACGGTCGACACTGAAGCTTTCTTT.

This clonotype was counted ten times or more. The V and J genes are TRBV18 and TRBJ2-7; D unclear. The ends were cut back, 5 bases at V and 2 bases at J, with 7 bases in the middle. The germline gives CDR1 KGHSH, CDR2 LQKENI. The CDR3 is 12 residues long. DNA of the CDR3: TGTGCCAGCTCAACCGGTACCTACGAGCAGTACTTC. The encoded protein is CASSTGTYEQYF.

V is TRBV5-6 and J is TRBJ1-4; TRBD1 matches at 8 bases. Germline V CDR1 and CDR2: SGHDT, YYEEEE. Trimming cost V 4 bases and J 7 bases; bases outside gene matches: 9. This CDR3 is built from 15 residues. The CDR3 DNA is TGTGCCAGCAGCCCGGACAGGGAAGGTCGTGAAAAACTGTTTTTT. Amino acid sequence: CASSPDREGREKLFF.

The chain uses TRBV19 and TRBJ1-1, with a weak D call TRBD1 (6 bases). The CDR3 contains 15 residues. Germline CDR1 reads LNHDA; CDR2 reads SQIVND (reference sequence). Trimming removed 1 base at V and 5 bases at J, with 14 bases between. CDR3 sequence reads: CASSIAPNQGTEAFF. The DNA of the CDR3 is TGTGCCAGTAGTATAGCCCCCAACCAGGGGACTGAAGCTTTCTTT.

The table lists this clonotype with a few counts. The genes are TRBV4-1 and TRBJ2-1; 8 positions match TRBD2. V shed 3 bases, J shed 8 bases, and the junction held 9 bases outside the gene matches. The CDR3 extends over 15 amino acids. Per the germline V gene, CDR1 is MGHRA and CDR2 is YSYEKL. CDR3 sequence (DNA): TGCGCCAGCAGCCAGTCAGCGGGGGTAGGGGATGAGCAGTTCTTC. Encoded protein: CASSQSAGVGDEQFF.

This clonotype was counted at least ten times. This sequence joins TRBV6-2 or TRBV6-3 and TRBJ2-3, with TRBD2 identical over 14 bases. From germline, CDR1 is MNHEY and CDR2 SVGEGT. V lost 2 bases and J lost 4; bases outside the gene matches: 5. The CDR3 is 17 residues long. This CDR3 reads CASSYPQTSGGADTQYF. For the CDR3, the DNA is TGTGCCAGCAGTTACCCCCAGACTAGCGGGGGGGCAGATACGCAGTATTTT.

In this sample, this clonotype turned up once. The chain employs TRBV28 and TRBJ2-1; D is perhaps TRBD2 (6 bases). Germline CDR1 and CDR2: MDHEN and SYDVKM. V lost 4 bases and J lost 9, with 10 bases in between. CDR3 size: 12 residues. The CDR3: CASSSLAFEQFF. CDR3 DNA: TGTGCCAGCAGTTCACTAGCCTTTGAGCAGTTCTTC.

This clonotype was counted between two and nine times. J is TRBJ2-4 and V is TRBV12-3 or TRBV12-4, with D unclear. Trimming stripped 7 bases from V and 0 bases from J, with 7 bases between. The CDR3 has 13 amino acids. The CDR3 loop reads CASTGLAKNIQYF. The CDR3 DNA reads TGTGCCAGCACCGGTCTAGCCAAAAACATTCAGTACTTC.

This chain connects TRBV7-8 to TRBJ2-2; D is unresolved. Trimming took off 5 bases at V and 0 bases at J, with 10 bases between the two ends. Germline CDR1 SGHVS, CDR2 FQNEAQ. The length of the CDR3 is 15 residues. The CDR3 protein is CASSPSLPNTGELFF. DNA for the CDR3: TGTGCCAGCAGCCCCTCCTTACCGAACACCGGGGAGCTGTTTTTT.

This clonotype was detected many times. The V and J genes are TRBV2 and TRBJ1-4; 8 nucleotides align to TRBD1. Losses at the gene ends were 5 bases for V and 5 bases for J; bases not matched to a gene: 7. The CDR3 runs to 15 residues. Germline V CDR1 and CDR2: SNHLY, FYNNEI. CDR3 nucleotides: TGTGCCAGCAGTAGTTGGACAGGGACCAATGAAAAACTGTTTTTT. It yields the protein CASSSWTGTNEKLFF.

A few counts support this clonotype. CDR3 sequence: CASSDQYGYTF. CDR3 in DNA: TGTGCCAGCAGCGATCAATATGGCTACACCTTC. The chain links TRBV7-9 to TRBJ1-2, with D unclear. Per germline, CDR1 SEHNR and CDR2 FQNEAQ (reference sequence). Trimming shortened V by 5 bases and J by 5 bases, and 6 bases separated the two germline ends. The CDR3 sequence is 11 residues long.

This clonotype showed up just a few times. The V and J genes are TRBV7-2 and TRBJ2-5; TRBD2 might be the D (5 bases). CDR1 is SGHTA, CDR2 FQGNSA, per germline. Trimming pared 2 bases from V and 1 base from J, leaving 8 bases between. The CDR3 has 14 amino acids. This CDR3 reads CASSLNLAQETQYF. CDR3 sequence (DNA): TGTGCCAGCAGCTTAAATCTAGCCCAAGAGACCCAGTACTTC.

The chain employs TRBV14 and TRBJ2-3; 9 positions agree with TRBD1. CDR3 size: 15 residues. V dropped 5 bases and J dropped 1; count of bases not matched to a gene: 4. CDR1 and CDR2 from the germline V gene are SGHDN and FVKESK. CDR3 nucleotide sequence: TGTGCCAGCAGCTCACAGGGGGCCGGCACAGATACGCAGTATTTT. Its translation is CASSSQGAGTDTQYF. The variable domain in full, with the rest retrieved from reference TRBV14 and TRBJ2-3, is EAGVTQFPSHSVIEKGQTVTLRCDPISGHDNLYWYRRVMGKEIKFLLHFVKESKQDESGMPNNRFLAERTGGTYSTLKVQPAELEDSGVYFCASSSQGAGTDTQYFGPGTRLTVL.

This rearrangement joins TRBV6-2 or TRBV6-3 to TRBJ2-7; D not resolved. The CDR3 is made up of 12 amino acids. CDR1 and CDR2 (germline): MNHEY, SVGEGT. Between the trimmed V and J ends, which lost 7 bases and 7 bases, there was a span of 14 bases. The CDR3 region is CASTSNQWEQYF. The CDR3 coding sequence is TGTGCCAGCACCTCAAATCAATGGGAGCAGTACTTC.

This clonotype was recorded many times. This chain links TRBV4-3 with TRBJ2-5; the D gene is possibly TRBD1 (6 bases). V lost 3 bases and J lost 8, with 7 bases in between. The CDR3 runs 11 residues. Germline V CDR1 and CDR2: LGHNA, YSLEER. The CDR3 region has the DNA TGCGCCAGCAGCCAGGGGGCTACCCAGTACTTC. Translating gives CASSQGATQYF.

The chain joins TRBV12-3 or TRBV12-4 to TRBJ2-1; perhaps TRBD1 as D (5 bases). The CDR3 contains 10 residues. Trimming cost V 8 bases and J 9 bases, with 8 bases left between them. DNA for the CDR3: TGTGCCAGCGGGGCTACTGAGCAGTTCTTC. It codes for CASGATEQFF.

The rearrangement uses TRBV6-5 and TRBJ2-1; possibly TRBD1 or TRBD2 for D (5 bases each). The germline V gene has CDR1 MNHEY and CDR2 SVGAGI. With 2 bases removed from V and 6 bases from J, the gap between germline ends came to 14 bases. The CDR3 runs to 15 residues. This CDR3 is CASSYSRLGGNEQFF. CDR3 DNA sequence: TGTGCCAGCAGTTACAGCCGACTTGGGGGCAATGAGCAGTTCTTC.

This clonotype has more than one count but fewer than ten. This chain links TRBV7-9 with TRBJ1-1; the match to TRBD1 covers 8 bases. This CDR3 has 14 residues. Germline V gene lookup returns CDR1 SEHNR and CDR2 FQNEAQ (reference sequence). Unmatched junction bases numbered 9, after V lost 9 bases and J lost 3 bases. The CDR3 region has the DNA TGTGCCAGTTTTCTCTTGGACAGGGACACTGAAGCTTTCTTT. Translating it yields CASFLLDRDTEAFF.

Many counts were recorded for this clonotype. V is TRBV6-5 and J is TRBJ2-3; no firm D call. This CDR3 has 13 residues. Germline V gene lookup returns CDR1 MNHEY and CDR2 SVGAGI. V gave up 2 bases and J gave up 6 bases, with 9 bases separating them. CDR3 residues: CASSYPAADTQYF. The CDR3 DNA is TGTGCCAGCAGTTACCCTGCCGCCGATACGCAGTATTTT.

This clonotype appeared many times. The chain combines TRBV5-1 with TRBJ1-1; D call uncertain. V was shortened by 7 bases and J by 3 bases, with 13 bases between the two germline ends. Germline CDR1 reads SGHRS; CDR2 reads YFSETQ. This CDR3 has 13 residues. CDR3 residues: CASSTRGYTEAFF. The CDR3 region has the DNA TGCGCCAGCTCAACAAGAGGGTACACTGAAGCTTTCTTT.

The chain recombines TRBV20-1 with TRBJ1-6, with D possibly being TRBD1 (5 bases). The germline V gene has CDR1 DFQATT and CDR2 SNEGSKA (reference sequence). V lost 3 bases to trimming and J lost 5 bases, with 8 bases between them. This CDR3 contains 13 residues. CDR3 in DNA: TGCAGTGCTAGGGGGGGAAATAATTCACCCCTCCACTTT. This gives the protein CSARGGNNSPLHF.

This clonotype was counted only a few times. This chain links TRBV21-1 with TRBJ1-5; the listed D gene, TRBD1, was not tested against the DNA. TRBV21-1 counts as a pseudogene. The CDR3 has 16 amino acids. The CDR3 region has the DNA TGTGCCAGCAGCAAAGGGGAGACAGGTTATGATCAGCCCCAGCATTTT. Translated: CASSKGETGYDQPQHF.

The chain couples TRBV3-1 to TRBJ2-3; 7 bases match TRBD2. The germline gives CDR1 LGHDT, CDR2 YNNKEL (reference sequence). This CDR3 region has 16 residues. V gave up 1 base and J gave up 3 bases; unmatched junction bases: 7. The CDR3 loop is CASSQAQQRGTDTQYF. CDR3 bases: TGTGCCAGCAGCCAAGCCCAACAGCGGGGAACAGATACGCAGTATTTT.

The CDR3, as DNA: TGTGCCAGCAGTACGGGGGCCTTGGGCAATCAGCCCCAGCATTTT. It is translated as CASSTGALGNQPQHF. The chain joins TRBV6-5 to TRBJ1-5; TRBD1 might be the D (6 bases). Germline V gives CDR1 MNHEY, CDR2 SVGAGI. Trimming removed 5 bases at V and 2 bases at J, with 13 bases between. The CDR3 loop spans 15 amino acids.

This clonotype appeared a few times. Here the CDR3 DNA reads TGTGCCAGCACCTCGTGGGGTGGGGAGACCCAGTACTTC. It codes for CASTSWGGETQYF. The rearrangement uses TRBV6-6 and TRBJ2-5; D is ambiguous. The CDR3 covers 13 residues. Trimming took 7 bases from V and 5 from J, leaving 14 bases between them. Germline V gene lookup returns CDR1 MNHNY and CDR2 SVGAGI (reference sequence).

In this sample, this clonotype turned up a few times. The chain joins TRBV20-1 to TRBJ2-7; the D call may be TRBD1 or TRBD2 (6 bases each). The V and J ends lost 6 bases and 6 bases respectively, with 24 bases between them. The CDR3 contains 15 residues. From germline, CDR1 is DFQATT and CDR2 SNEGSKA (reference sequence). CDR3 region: CSAEGVGGAGLEQYF. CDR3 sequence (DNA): TGCAGTGCCGAGGGAGTGGGGGGCGCAGGTCTCGAGCAGTACTTC.

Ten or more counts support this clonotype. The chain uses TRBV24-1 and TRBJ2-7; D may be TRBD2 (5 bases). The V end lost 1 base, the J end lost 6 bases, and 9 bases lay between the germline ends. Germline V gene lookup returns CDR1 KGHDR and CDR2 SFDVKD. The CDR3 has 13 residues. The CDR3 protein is CATSDFGGGEQYV. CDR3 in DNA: TGTGCCACCAGTGATTTTGGAGGAGGCGAGCAGTACGTC.